This record looks at one T cell receptor (beta chain) sequence and its context. This clonotype was seen at least ten times. The clone's antigen remains unknown. No much larger clonotype is one base removed from it; base qualities were not supplied. The sample is drawn from a study of regulatory T cells in long-lasting Graves disease (dated by TCRdb to the early 2020s). Regarding the study in general: Newly diagnosed Graves' disease patients had taken antithyroid drugs for less than 3 months. Persistent Graves' disease patients were compared with newly diagnosed Graves' disease patients by peripheral blood TCR sequencing and RNA sequencing. The study took place in China and was registered as a clinical trial. A total of approximately 35 samples underwent TCR sequencing: around 13 from persistent and approximately 20 from newly diagnosed Graves' disease patients. Summary of the overall study and its limitations: The authors acknowledged the small sample size as a limitation that may reduce accuracy. Compared with newly diagnosed patients, patients with persistent Graves' disease had lower TCR Shannon entropy and fewer highly expanded clones, which suggests clonal expansion. The study examined only peripheral blood because the primary lesion, thyroid tissue, could not be accessed. More public clonotypes were shared among persistent patients (approximately 3,000) than among newly diagnosed patients (966). Persistent disease showed preferential use of TRBV28, TRBJ1-2 and TRBJ2-5, whereas newly diagnosed disease favored TRBV20-1 and TRBJ2-1. Sequencing and analysis were limited to the TCR beta chain.

The receptor library was made with multiplex PCR. Sequencing used an Illumina HiSeq 4000. TCR beta libraries were built with iRepertoire HTBI primers and Arm-PCR amplification of CDR3 regions. PCR products were gel purified before sequencing. The study's own analysis went as follows. Gene usage analysis of CDR3 amino acid clonotypes used the 55 to 65 TRBV and 14 to 15 TRBJ segments found across samples. COPE and FqMerger were used to merge the filtered high-quality paired reads into contigs. BLAST was used to align contigs to IMGT TRBV, TRBD and TRBJ reference genes, with CDR3 defined following IMGT. Any clonotype with a frequency above 0.1% was classified as a highly expanded clone. Shannon entropy served as the measure of repertoire diversity, while the Gini coefficient captured V-J evenness. A clonotype found in more than one individual was treated as public. TCRdb itself trimmed the public reads at Q25 with fastp, ran MiXCR and retained productive beta chains. Rows with one shared CDR3 protein collapse into an entry with the most common genes and DNA. The V and J calls were determined by TCRdb, not by the authors. This sample comprises fewer than 650,000 distinct CDR3 sequences, roughly 15% of them detected only once. 15% to 20% of the sample is in the top ten clones.

According to the study, the label for this sample's time point signals: newly diagnosed GD, antithyroid drugs for less than 3 months. For both TCR sequencing and RNA sequencing, RNA was extracted from PBMCs using TRIzol. Graves' disease was diagnosed according to American Thyroid Association guidelines. Patients for the study were recruited at an endocrinology department in Xi'an, China. From each patient, around 8.3 milliliters of peripheral blood was collected into an EDTA anticoagulant tube. Ficoll Paque Plus density gradient separation was used to isolate PBMCs, and no further T cell sorting was performed. An Agilent 2100 Bioanalyzer and agarose gel were used to assess RNA quality, and a NanoDrop 2000 was used to measure RNA concentration. V trim: 3 bases; J trim: 3 bases; unmatched bases: 1. For CDR1 and CDR2, the germline V gene lists SGHTA and FQGNSA. The CDR3 runs 15 residues from the cysteine to the phenylalanine. The entry retains the CDR3 DNA only, 45 bases that are in frame from base 1.

These data are also associated with another study on T cells in Graves' hyperthyroidism and ophthalmopathy. From the second report: A patient counted as having stable Graves' hyperthyroidism if no progression to ophthalmopathy occurred over 18 months of follow-up. The hyperthyroidism patients were between 18 and 65 years old and newly diagnosed, with a disease duration of less than 2 months. Any patient with an uncontrolled infection, another autoimmune disease, pregnancy or lactation was excluded. Diagnoses were established on the basis of clinical symptoms, serum thyroxine and TRAb, thyroid ultrasound, and orbital computed tomography. For the first round of RT-PCR on the TCR CDR3, the HTBI primer set was used together with the Qiagen OneStep RT-PCR kit. Most expanded thyroid clonotypes (frequency above 0.001) were also detected in blood, suggesting blood repertoires may reflect thyroid immune responses. In cross-validation, a model built on a 13 V-J signature told ophthalmopathy apart from stable hyperthyroidism with about 90% sensitivity and about 81% specificity, and in testing the same model reached 80%/75%. During validation, the model predicted progression to ophthalmopathy a median of approximately 6.5 months ahead of onset, with around 65% sensitivity and 72% to 80% specificity. To identify distinguishing TCR V-J signatures, a discovery cohort of about 100 patients was used, comprising some 43 with Graves' ophthalmopathy and around 57 with stable Graves' hyperthyroidism. An independent validation cohort of under 20 hyperthyroidism patients and 17 patients who later progressed to ophthalmopathy tested prospective prediction of ophthalmopathy. The roughly 100 discovery patients were randomly divided into training and test sets at a 7:3 ratio. Thyroid tissue and blood T-cell repertoires from roughly six Graves' hyperthyroidism patients were also compared in the study. After blood sampling, hyperthyroidism patients were treated with methimazole at a starting dose of 30 mg daily, and ophthalmopathy patients were treated with high-dose intravenous methylprednisolone. A second multiplex PCR round built the libraries, followed by size selection and purification. Paired-end sequencing of the libraries was performed with 100 bp reads on an Illumina HiSeq2000. Raw data were processed with SOAPnuke, discarding reads with adapters, uncalled bases, mean Phred below 15, or no exact constant-primer or identifier match. High-quality paired reads were merged with COPE v1.2.5, and unique nucleotide sequences were defined as clonotypes. MiTCR v1.1 was used to align clonotypes to the IMGT TRBV, TRBD and TRBJ reference segments. Analysis was restricted to V-J combinations with a frequency above 0.0001, which covered 99.2% of repertoires. The TCS score was defined as the ratio of F50 (clonal expansion) to E x V (chaos), calculated using BLOSUM62-based TCRdist between CDR3 peptides within each V-J. Welch's t-statistics and random forest reduced several hundred V-J features to 10 to 15, which were used in a naive Bayes classifier (R e1071). Sample size was not statistically predetermined, and investigators were not blinded to group allocation. TCR Vbeta CDR3 sequencing of 135 peripheral blood samples (roughly 43 ophthalmopathy, 75 hyperthyroidism and some 17 progressor patients) is reported in the paper.

This TCR derives from a woman in her 30s with Graves disease. Donor details come from another sample of the same person, matched by shared clones. The chain employs TRBV7-2 and TRBJ2-5, with 13 bases in between that match TRBD2. Sample: peripheral blood mononuclear cells (PBMCs), taken at new diagnosis, from a patient treated with antithyroid drugs. The DNA sequence follows: TGTGCCAGCAGCTTTACTAGCGGGAGGGAAGAGACCCAGTACTTC. It codes for CASSFTSGREETQYF. Here the CDR3 is joined to the reference TRBV7-2 and TRBJ2-5 genes, and the full variable domain is: GAGVSQSPSNKVTEKGKDVELRCDPISGHTALYWYRQSLGQGLEFLIYFQGNSAPDKSGLPSDRFSAERTGGSVSTLTIQRTQQEDSAVYLCASSFTSGREETQYFGPGTRLLVL.